These T cell receptor beta chains were read from a single sample in a study of a mutant IDH1 vaccine in newly diagnosed glioma. The repertoire was sequenced with immunoSEQ multiplex PCR; TCRdb's copy has only in-frame clones and lacks some. This table has about 24,000 clones, around 76% appearing once. These TCRs are of unknown antigen specificity. The specimen comprised PBMCs, sampled from a glioma patient whose treatment included an IDH1 peptide vaccine. These receptor sequences come from a man in his forties with glioma. Some clones in this sample may be carry-over from other donors' samples. The CDR3 runs from the conserved cysteine through the conserved F or W. D genes are given only for firm matches. A clone size is listed for some rows: how often the clone was seen (once, few, many), or a class if it is expanded.

clone_size,v_call,cdr3_length,d_call,j_call,cdr3_aa,cdr3_nt
-,TRBV2,14,TRBD1,TRBJ1-5,CASSSTGYFQPQHF,TGTGCCAGCTCCTCGACAGGGTACTTTCAGCCCCAGCATTTT
-,TRBV7-2,15,-,TRBJ2-3,CASSLAGGRTDTQYF,TGTGCCAGCAGCTTAGCGGGGGGACGCACAGATACGCAGTATTTT
-,TRBV2,13,-,TRBJ1-5,CASADRRNQPQHF,TGTGCCAGCGCAGACAGACGGAATCAGCCCCAGCATTTT
-,TRBV6-5,14,-,TRBJ1-5,CASRVGQRDQPQHF,TGTGCCAGCAGAGTCGGACAACGCGATCAGCCCCAGCATTTT
once,TRBV6-1,13,-,TRBJ1-6,CASSPPAGSPLHF,TGTGCCAGCAGCCCACCGGCGGGTTCACCCCTCCACTTT
-,TRBV30,13,TRBD2,TRBJ2-1,CASSGTSIYEQFF,TGTGCCTCCTCCGGGACTAGCATTTATGAGCAGTTCTTC
-,TRBV2,12,-,TRBJ1-2,CASSVQGHGYTF,TGTGCCAGCAGTGTCCAGGGCCATGGCTACACCTTC
-,TRBV18,15,-,TRBJ1-1,CASSPLLDKNTEAFF,TGTGCCAGCTCACCGCTATTGGACAAGAACACTGAAGCTTTCTTT
-,TRBV19,12,-,TRBJ1-4,CASTGGNEKLFF,TGTGCCAGTACCGGGGGTAATGAAAAACTGTTTTTT
-,TRBV19,15,TRBD1,TRBJ1-3,CASSPTGSSGNTIYF,TGTGCCAGTAGCCCGACAGGGTCCTCTGGAAACACCATATATTTT
-,TRBV30,15,-,TRBJ1-6,CAWSPTRSYNSPLHF,TGTGCCTGGAGTCCAACACGCTCCTATAATTCACCCCTCCACTTT
-,TRBV6-6,13,-,TRBJ1-5,CASSMGLNQPQHF,TGTGCCAGCAGTATGGGCTTAAATCAGCCCCAGCATTTT
-,TRBV7-2,16,-,TRBJ1-4,CASSSPSGTPYEKLFF,TGTGCCAGCAGTTCTCCCTCCGGGACACCTTATGAAAAACTGTTTTTT
few,TRBV7-9,16,-,TRBJ1-4,CASSLEYQTAFEKLFF,TGTGCCAGCAGCTTAGAGTATCAGACAGCCTTCGAAAAACTGTTTTTT
once,TRBV30,15,TRBD2,TRBJ2-1,CAWSRASGGNNEQFF,TGTGCCTGGAGTCGGGCTAGCGGGGGAAACAATGAGCAGTTCTTC
-,TRBV27,16,-,TRBJ1-1,CASSGLPGLSNTEAFF,TGTGCCAGCAGTGGTTTGCCAGGGTTGAGTAATACTGAAGCTTTCTTT
-,TRBV30,13,TRBD1,TRBJ1-1,CAWAKGAVTEAFF,TGTGCCTGGGCTAAGGGGGCTGTCACTGAAGCTTTCTTT
-,TRBV5-1,14,-,TRBJ1-2,CASSGDTPRRGYTF,TGCGCCAGCAGCGGGGACACCCCCCGACGGGGCTACACCTTC
-,TRBV30,15,TRBD1,TRBJ1-6,CAWRTGRTGESPLHF,TGTGCCTGGAGGACAGGGAGAACAGGGGAATCACCCCTCCACTTT